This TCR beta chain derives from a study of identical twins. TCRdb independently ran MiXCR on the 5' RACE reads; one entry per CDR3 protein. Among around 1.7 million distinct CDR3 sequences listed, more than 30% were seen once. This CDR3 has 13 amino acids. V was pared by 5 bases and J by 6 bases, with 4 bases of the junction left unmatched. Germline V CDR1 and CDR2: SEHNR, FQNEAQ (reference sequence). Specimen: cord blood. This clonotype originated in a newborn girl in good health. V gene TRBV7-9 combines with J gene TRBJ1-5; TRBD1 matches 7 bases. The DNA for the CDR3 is TGTGCCAGCAGCAAGAACAGGGGTCAGCCCCAGCATTTT. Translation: CASSKNRGQPQHF. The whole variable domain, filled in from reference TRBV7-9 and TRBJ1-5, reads DTGVSQNPRHKITKRGQNVTFRCDPISEHNRLYWYRQTLGQGPEFLTYFQNEAQLEKSRLLSDRFSAERPKGSFSTLEIQRTEQGDSAMYLCASSKNRGQPQHFGDGTRLSIL.